A single sample is the source of the 17 T cell receptor beta chains below, sequenced in a study of cytomegalovirus exposure and HLA in healthy donors. Researchers ran the PCR with 60 Vbeta and 13 Jbeta primers. This table comes from immunoSEQ multiplex PCR, and its TCRdb copy is limited to in-frame clones, with some not included. The repertoire holds 82,000 or so clones, around 9.1% seen once, with over 20% in the top ten. Sequencing was performed on PBMCs. The receptors come from a man aged 55 to 70 in good health and CMV-seropositive.

This clone was observed a single time. The chain employs TRBV5-1 and TRBJ2-5, with 13 positions matching TRBD2. This CDR3 has 16 amino acids. Germline V gene lookup returns CDR1 SGHRS and CDR2 YFSETQ. With 4 bases clipped from V and 0 bases from J, the junction kept 3 bases outside the gene matches. The CDR3 region is CASSETSGGYQETQYF. Here the CDR3 DNA reads TGCGCCAGCAGCGAGACTAGCGGGGGGTACCAAGAGACCCAGTACTTC.

The V call is TRBV10-2, the J call TRBJ2-7, with D possibly matching TRBD2 (5 bases). CDR3 length equals 13 residues. The germline gives CDR1 WSHSY, CDR2 SAAADI. Trimming removed 4 bases from V and 4 bases from J, with 11 bases in between. CDR3 residues: CASSVLEGYEQYF. In DNA form, the CDR3 reads TGCGCCAGCAGTGTCCTAGAGGGATACGAGCAGTACTTC.

This clone was seen only a few times. The CDR3: CASSRDRGIGNTIYF. DNA of the CDR3: TGTGCCAGCAGCCGTGACAGGGGGATCGGAAACACCATATATTTT. V is TRBV7-8 and J is TRBJ1-3; 9 positions match TRBD1. Trimming took 5 bases from V and 4 from J; bases not matched to a gene: 6. The length of the CDR3 is 15 residues. Per germline, CDR1 SGHVS and CDR2 FQNEAQ.

This clone was seen a few times. This chain links TRBV19 with TRBJ2-5, with 12 bases aligning to TRBD1. Germline loops: CDR1 LNHDA, CDR2 SQIVND (reference sequence). Trimming at V came to 4 bases and at J to 5 bases, leaving 8 bases not matched to a gene. The CDR3 runs to 16 residues. The CDR3, as DNA: TGTGCCAGTAGTAGGGGACAGGGGGCTGGGGGGGAGACCCAGTACTTC. The encoded protein is CASSRGQGAGGETQYF.

Only a few counts were recorded for this clone. The gene calls are TRBV11-2 and TRBJ1-4; possible D gene TRBD1, 5 bases. Germline V lookup: CDR1 SGHAT, CDR2 FQNNGV. CDR3 length: 12 residues. V lost 5 bases and J 12 bases, leaving 13 bases between the germline ends. CDR3 sequence reads: CASSVAQGELFF. The CDR3 region has the DNA TGTGCCAGCAGCGTTGCTCAGGGTGAACTGTTTTTT.

This clone turned up a few times. This chain uses TRBV6-6 with TRBJ1-5, with D perhaps TRBD1 (6 bases). The CDR3 has 15 residues. Germline V lookup: CDR1 MNHNY, CDR2 SVGAGI (reference sequence). Trimming pared 4 bases from V and 4 bases from J, leaving 14 bases between. CDR3 DNA: TGTGCCAGCAGTTTAGGACAGTTAGCAAATCAGCCCCAGCATTTT. This codes for CASSLGQLANQPQHF.

This clone was seen only a few times. The chain is built from TRBV5-1 and TRBJ2-3; D unclear. Trimming stripped 4 bases from V and 5 bases from J, with 17 bases between. This CDR3 has 15 residues. Germline loops: CDR1 SGHRS, CDR2 YFSETQ. CDR3 sequence (DNA): TGCGCCAGCAGCGACGGAGCGCCTGGCGTAGATACGCAGTATTTT. Translated: CASSDGAPGVDTQYF.

This clone was observed a few times. The chain carries TRBV4-1 and TRBJ1-4, with a tentative D call TRBD1 (5 bases). Germline assignment: CDR1 MGHRA and CDR2 YSYEKL. V gave up 0 bases and J gave up 3 bases, with 8 bases separating them. This CDR3 contains 15 residues. CDR3 DNA sequence: TGCGCCAGCAGCCAAGATAGGGGATCTAATGAAAAACTGTTTTTT. The encoded protein is CASSQDRGSNEKLFF.

This chain joins TRBV19 and TRBJ2-7, with D hard to call. V dropped 0 bases and J dropped 10 bases, with 13 bases sitting between them. The CDR3 has 13 residues. From germline, CDR1 is LNHDA and CDR2 SQIVND (reference sequence). This CDR3 is CASSIDRWADQYV. In nucleotides, the CDR3 is TGTGCCAGTAGTATAGATCGGTGGGCAGATCAGTACGTC.

The J gene is TRBJ1-1, the V gene TRBV20-1; D perhaps matches TRBD1 (5 bases). V lost 8 bases to trimming and J lost 4 bases, with 11 bases between them. CDR1 and CDR2 from the germline V gene are DFQATT and SNEGSKA (reference sequence). This CDR3 contains 11 residues. The DNA of the CDR3 is TGCAGTCAGGGTTTTGGCACTGAAGCTTTCTTT. Protein sequence: CSQGFGTEAFF.

The sample holds a few counts of this clone. V and J are TRBV5-1 and TRBJ2-1, with D possibly being TRBD2 (5 bases). This CDR3 region has 17 residues. Per the germline V gene, CDR1 is SGHRS and CDR2 is YFSETQ. Trimming cost V 1 base and J 8 bases, with 22 bases left between them. This CDR3 reads CASSLLLETKLRDEQFF. In DNA form, the CDR3 reads TGCGCCAGCAGCTTGTTGTTAGAGACTAAACTTAGGGATGAGCAGTTCTTC.

The chain has TRBV7-2 and TRBJ2-1, with 7 bases that match TRBD2. Germline V gene sequence: CDR1 SGHTA, CDR2 FQGNSA. This CDR3 region has 15 residues. The J segment lost 4 bases and the V segment lost 1 base, leaving 4 bases of the junction unmatched. CDR3 loop: CASSLVSGLYNEQFF. CDR3 nucleotides: TGTGCCAGCAGCTTAGTTAGCGGGCTTTACAATGAGCAGTTCTTC.

The chain couples TRBV2 to TRBJ2-7; D is possibly TRBD2 (7 bases). V shed 10 bases and J shed 4 bases, with 20 bases lying between them. Germline CDR1 and CDR2: SNHLY and FYNNEI. CDR3 length: 14 residues. This CDR3 is CATDQGGGPYEQYV. The CDR3 nucleotides are TGTGCCACGGATCAGGGAGGGGGGCCTTACGAGCAGTACGTC.

This clone has only a few counts. The V call is TRBV15, the J call TRBJ1-1; 10 nucleotides line up with TRBD1. The CDR3 is 14 amino acids. From germline, CDR1 is LNHNV and CDR2 YYDKDF (reference sequence). Germline trimming cut 7 bases from V and 5 bases from J; bases unmatched to any gene: 7. CDR3 bases: TGTGCCACCACCAGGGACAGGGGATTGACTGAAGCTTTCTTT. Its translation: CATTRDRGLTEAFF.

This clone occurred a few times. This chain uses TRBV5-6 with TRBJ1-1, with TRBD1 matching over 8 bases. The CDR3 consists of 15 residues. J gave up 4 bases and V 0 bases, and 5 bases lay outside the gene matches. Germline V gene lookup returns CDR1 SGHDT and CDR2 YYEEEE. CDR3 region: CASSLDRGWGTEAFF. In DNA, the CDR3 is TGTGCCAGCAGCTTGGACAGGGGGTGGGGCACTGAAGCTTTCTTT.

In its sample, this clone was seen a few times. This chain links TRBV7-8 with TRBJ1-2, with no clear D. The CDR3 covers 13 residues. Looked up from germline, CDR1 is SGHVS and CDR2 is FQNEAQ. Trimming left V 1 base short and J 2 bases short, with 5 bases between. CDR3 loop: CASSLGQNYGYTF. The DNA of the CDR3 is TGTGCCAGCAGCTTAGGGCAGAACTATGGCTACACCTTC.

In its sample, this clone was seen a few times. This chain links TRBV2 with TRBJ1-4; no clear D. There are 16 residues in the CDR3. The germline V gene encodes CDR1 SNHLY and CDR2 FYNNEI. The V gene lost 2 bases and the J gene lost 5 bases, with 15 bases spanning the gap. CDR3 amino acids: CASSEYPGMRNEKLFF. DNA for the CDR3: TGTGCCAGCAGTGAATACCCCGGTATGCGGAATGAAAAACTGTTTTTT.